Listed here are 21 T cell receptor beta chains from one sample, sequenced in a study of early stage breast cancer tumors. The protocol was immunoSEQ multiplex PCR, while the TCRdb copy is restricted to in-frame clones and leaves out a portion. The sample holds about 29,000 clones, around four fifths seen once. Sequencing was carried out using blood. The receptors were sampled from a person aged 45-60 years with breast cancer.

CDR3 nucleotides: TGTGCCAGCAGCGTAGCTATGGCAGGGGGCGCGGATTCACCCCTCCACTTT. The encoded protein is CASSVAMAGGADSPLHF. The genes are TRBV9 and TRBJ1-6, with 8 bases that match TRBD1. The CDR3 spans 17 residues. The V gene's germline CDR1 is SGDLS and CDR2 YYNGEE. The J segment lost 8 bases and the V segment lost 0 bases, leaving 10 bases of the junction unmatched.

The chain recombines TRBV2 with TRBJ2-3; D not certain. Between the trimmed V and J ends, which lost 4 bases and 6 bases, there was a span of 8 bases. CDR1 and CDR2 from the germline V gene are SNHLY and FYNNEI. There are 12 residues in the CDR3. The CDR3 loop is CASSGNRDTQYF. In DNA, the CDR3 is TGTGCCAGCAGTGGAAATAGGGATACGCAGTATTTT.

The chain carries TRBV5-1 and TRBJ2-5; TRBD1 matches 8 bases. Germline CDR1 is SGHRS and CDR2 is YFSETQ. This CDR3 has 16 amino acids. The V gene end was trimmed by 0 bases and the J gene end by 4 bases; junction bases not matched to a gene: 8. CDR3 nucleotide sequence: TGCGCCAGCAGCTTGGCCGCTGGACAGGGAGGAGAGACCCAGTACTTC. Its translation is CASSLAAGQGGETQYF. The full variable domain, with the rest looked up from reference TRBV5-1 and TRBJ2-5, is KAGVTQTPRYLIKTRGQQVTLSCSPISGHRSVSWYQQTPGQGLQFLFEYFSETQRNKGNFPGRFSGRQFSNSRSEMNVSTLELGDSALYLCASSLAAGQGGETQYFGPGTRLLVL.

V usage is TRBV4-1 and J usage is TRBJ1-5; no clear D. CDR3 length: 14 amino acids. Trimming removed 6 bases at V and 4 bases at J, with 13 bases between. The germline V gene has CDR1 MGHRA and CDR2 YSYEKL. In DNA form, the CDR3 reads TGCGCCAGCAGTCCCGGGGAAGTGAATCAGCCCCAGCATTTT. This encodes CASSPGEVNQPQHF.

The chain employs TRBV18 and TRBJ2-5; no clear D gene. Germline CDR1 is KGHSH and CDR2 is LQKENI. V lost 3 bases, J lost 1 base, and 3 bases lay in between. The CDR3 has 12 residues. The CDR3 nucleotides read TGTGCCAGCTCACCCGTCCAAGAGACCCAGTACTTC. Translation: CASSPVQETQYF.

V usage is TRBV4-3 and J usage is TRBJ2-7; D may be TRBD1 (6 bases). This CDR3 is built from 16 residues. V was pared by 0 bases and J by 3 bases, with 15 bases between. Germline CDR1 reads LGHNA; CDR2 reads YSLEER. Here the CDR3 reads CASSQEAGAGNYEQYF. The CDR3, as DNA: TGCGCCAGCAGCCAAGAGGCAGGGGCGGGTAACTACGAGCAGTACTTC.

The J gene is TRBJ2-3, the V gene TRBV27; perhaps TRBD1 as D (6 bases). Between the trimmed V and J ends, which lost 5 bases and 3 bases, there was a span of 15 bases. Germline V gene sequence: CDR1 MNHEY, CDR2 SMNVEV (reference sequence). The CDR3 covers 15 residues. In DNA, the CDR3 is TGTGCCAGCAGTCTCGACAACAGGGTGACAGATACGCAGTATTTT. This gives the protein CASSLDNRVTDTQYF.

This clone was seen once. This chain uses TRBV7-2 with TRBJ2-7; possibly TRBD2 for D (5 bases). V was trimmed by 5 bases and J by 6 bases, leaving 11 bases between them. In germline, CDR1 is SGHTA, CDR2 FQGNSA. CDR3 size: 12 residues. The CDR3 DNA follows: TGTGCCAGCAGCCCAACTAGTGGCGAGCAGTACTTC. It encodes CASSPTSGEQYF.

The J gene is TRBJ2-3, the V gene TRBV7-3; 11 positions agree with TRBD1. The junction had 10 bases not matched to a gene; V was cut back by 6 bases and J by 2 bases. This CDR3 is 17 amino acids long. Germline V gene sequence: CDR1 SGHTA, CDR2 FQGTGA. In nucleotides, the CDR3 is TGTGCCAGCAGTAAATCCGGGACAGGGGGGCCCACAGATACGCAGTATTTT. It encodes CASSKSGTGGPTDTQYF.

The V and J genes are TRBV7-8 and TRBJ2-3; D unresolved. The ends were cut back, 4 bases at V and 1 base at J, with 6 bases in the middle. The CDR3 is made up of 13 amino acids. Germline lookup yields CDR1 SGHVS and CDR2 FQNEAQ. CDR3 region: CASSYVRTDTQYF. CDR3 DNA sequence: TGTGCCAGCAGCTACGTCCGCACAGATACGCAGTATTTT.

The rearrangement uses TRBV5-1 and TRBJ2-7, with D possibly matching TRBD2 (6 bases). CDR1 and CDR2 (germline): SGHRS, YFSETQ. Trimming stripped 0 bases from V and 1 base from J, with 11 bases between. This CDR3 has 15 amino acids. CDR3 sequence (DNA): TGCGCCAGCAGCTTGGCCGGACTATCTTCCTACGAGCAGTACTTC. Amino acid sequence: CASSLAGLSSYEQYF.

This chain connects TRBV4-3 to TRBJ2-7, with 8 bases lining up with TRBD2. The CDR3 runs 15 residues. With V trimmed by 3 bases and J by 2 bases, 6 bases remained unmatched. From germline, CDR1 is LGHNA and CDR2 YSLEER. For the CDR3, the DNA is TGCGCCAGCAGCCACGGGCTAGCGGGTCCCTACGAGCAGTACTTC. Amino acid sequence: CASSHGLAGPYEQYF.

The sample holds a few counts of this clone. The chain is built from TRBV18 and TRBJ1-2, with unresolved D. With 2 bases removed from V and 1 base from J, the gap between germline ends came to 8 bases. Germline V gene lookup returns CDR1 KGHSH and CDR2 LQKENI. The CDR3 has 14 amino acids. Written as DNA, the CDR3 is TGTGCCAGCTCACCAGGGATAAATAACTATGGCTACACCTTC. Translation gives CASSPGINNYGYTF.

The chain employs TRBV7-2 and TRBJ2-3, with D perhaps matching TRBD1 (5 bases). CDR1 and CDR2 from the germline V gene are SGHTA and FQGNSA. There are 16 residues in the CDR3. The V and J ends lost 0 bases and 2 bases respectively, with 12 bases between them. CDR3 amino acids: CASSLAAGSNTDTQYF. As DNA, the CDR3 is TGTGCCAGCAGCTTAGCGGCAGGGTCGAACACAGATACGCAGTATTTT.

V and J are TRBV10-3 and TRBJ1-2, with D tentatively TRBD1 (6 bases). V was cut by 2 bases and J by 4 bases, with 17 bases left in between. The CDR3 spans 16 residues. The germline gives CDR1 ENHRY, CDR2 SYGVKD. The CDR3 DNA sequence: TGTGCCATCAGTGAGGAACAAACAGGGATCGGCTATGGCTACACCTTC. It is translated as CAISEEQTGIGYGYTF.

V and J are TRBV11-2 and TRBJ1-2; weak D call: TRBD1 (6 bases). CDR1 is SGHAT, CDR2 FQNNGV, per germline. The CDR3 length is 13 residues. V was trimmed by 5 bases and J by 7 bases, leaving 14 bases between them. CDR3 in DNA: TGTGCCAGCAGCCCTCGTAGGGGGTCTGGCTACACCTTC. It encodes CASSPRRGSGYTF.

This chain connects TRBV9 to TRBJ2-1, with D possibly matching TRBD1 (6 bases). The CDR3 covers 13 residues. V was trimmed by 2 bases and J by 3 bases, leaving 6 bases between them. Looked up from germline, CDR1 is SGDLS and CDR2 is YYNGEE. CDR3 region: CASSVDSYNEQFF. The CDR3 region has the DNA TGTGCCAGCAGCGTGGACAGCTACAATGAGCAGTTCTTC.

The rearrangement joins TRBV6-1 to TRBJ2-6; D is possibly TRBD1 or TRBD2 (5 bases each). In germline, CDR1 is MNHNS, CDR2 SASEGT. The CDR3 covers 17 residues. Trimming stripped 4 bases from V and 2 bases from J, with 15 bases between. The CDR3 DNA sequence: TGTGCCAGCAGTGCCCGGGGTGCACAGGCTGGGGCCAACGTCCTGACTTTC. Translating gives CASSARGAQAGANVLTF.

This chain connects TRBV5-8 to TRBJ2-3; no reliable D call. Germline V gives CDR1 SGHTS, CDR2 YDEGEE. Between the trimmed V and J ends, which lost 5 bases and 2 bases, there was a span of 6 bases. The CDR3 consists of 12 residues. The CDR3 DNA follows: TGTGCCAGCAGACAACCCACAGATACGCAGTATTTT. Translated, it gives CASRQPTDTQYF. Variable domain in full (rest from reference TRBV5-8 and TRBJ2-3): EAGVTQSPTHLIKTRGQQATLRCSPISGHTSVYWYQQALGLGLQFLLWYDEGEERNRGNFPPRFSGRQFPNYSSELNVNALELEDSALYLCASRQPTDTQYFGPGTRLTVL.

The V gene is TRBV5-1, the J gene TRBJ2-7, with TRBD1 as a possible D gene (5 bases). CDR1 is SGHRS and CDR2 is YFSETQ in the germline V gene. The CDR3 sequence is 14 residues long. V was clipped by 1 base and J by 2 bases, with 10 bases between them. CDR3 region: CASSLQGTTYEQYF. CDR3 DNA: TGCGCCAGCAGCTTGCAGGGTACCACCTACGAGCAGTACTTC.

The chain combines TRBV4-1 with TRBJ1-1; D gene unclear. The V end lost 0 bases, the J end lost 1 base, and 9 bases lay between the germline ends. The germline gives CDR1 MGHRA, CDR2 YSYEKL. The CDR3 loop spans 15 amino acids. The CDR3 DNA is TGCGCCAGCAGCCAAGATTTTACGGGGAACACTGAAGCTTTCTTT. Amino acid sequence: CASSQDFTGNTEAFF.